The clone carrying this TCR beta chain came up a few times. Some clones are missing from TCRdb's copy, which holds only in-frame ones; the method was immunoSEQ multiplex PCR. This sample has over 60,000 clones, with about 90% found just once. This sample is drawn from a study of control samples from healthy donors and cancer patients. The CDR3 consists of 14 residues. The germline V gene has CDR1 SGHVS and CDR2 FNYEAQ. Between the trimmed V and J ends, which lost 3 bases and 3 bases, there was a span of 12 bases. The material sequenced was PBMCs. The sequence was collected from a woman aged 60-75 years with head and neck cancer. The chain employs TRBV7-6 and TRBJ2-7; perhaps TRBD1 as D (6 bases). DNA of the CDR3: TGTGCCAGCAGCTTTTCGGGACAAGGCTACGAGCAGTACTTC. Translation gives CASSFSGQGYEQYF.